This record covers a single T cell receptor beta chain. Its antigen is not known. The sample belongs to a study of T cells in localized non-small cell lung cancer. Overall study findings and caveats: Tumor showed lower T cell clonality than uninvolved adjacent lung, where it was highest. Adjacent lung tissue had a median approximately 61 of the top 100 clones found in the tumor.

The length of the CDR3 is 14 residues. CDR1 and CDR2 (germline): MNHNY, SVGAGI (reference sequence). Unmatched junction bases numbered 6, after V lost 7 bases and J lost 6 bases. TCRdb's copy holds only in-frame clones and misses some; the assay was immunoSEQ multiplex PCR. The sample records fewer than 15,000 clones, roughly four fifths being singletons. This receptor was obtained from a female donor aged 60 or older with stage I squamous cell lung carcinoma. The sequencing used peripheral blood, collected before any cancer treatment. This sequence joins TRBV6-6 and TRBJ1-6; TRBD1 matches at 7 bases. CDR3 coding DNA: TGTGCCAGCACCGAGGGGGCGTTTAATTCACCCCTCCACTTT. It encodes CASTEGAFNSPLHF.